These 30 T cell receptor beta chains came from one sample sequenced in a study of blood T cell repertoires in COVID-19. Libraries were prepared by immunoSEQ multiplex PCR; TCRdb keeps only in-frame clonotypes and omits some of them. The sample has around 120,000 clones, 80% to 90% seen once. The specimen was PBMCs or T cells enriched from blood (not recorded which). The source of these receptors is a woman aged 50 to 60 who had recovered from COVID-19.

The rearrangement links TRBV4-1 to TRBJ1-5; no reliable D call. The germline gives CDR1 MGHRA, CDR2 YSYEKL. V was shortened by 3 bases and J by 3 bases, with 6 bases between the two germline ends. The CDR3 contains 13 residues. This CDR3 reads CASSHRFNQPQHF. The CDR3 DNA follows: TGCGCCAGCAGCCACCGGTTCAATCAGCCCCAGCATTTT.

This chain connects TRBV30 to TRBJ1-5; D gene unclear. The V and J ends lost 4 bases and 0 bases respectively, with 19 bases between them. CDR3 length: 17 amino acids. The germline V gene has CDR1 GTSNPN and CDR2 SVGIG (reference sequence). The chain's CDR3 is CAWKNKYRSYSNQPQHF. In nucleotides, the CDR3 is TGTGCCTGGAAGAACAAATACCGATCATATAGCAATCAGCCCCAGCATTTT.

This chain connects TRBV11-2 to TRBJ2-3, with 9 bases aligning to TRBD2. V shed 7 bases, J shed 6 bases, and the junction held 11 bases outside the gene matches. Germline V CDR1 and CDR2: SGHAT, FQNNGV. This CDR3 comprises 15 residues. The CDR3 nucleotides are TGTGCCAGCACTCCTGCGGGACTAGCTGGGGATACGCAGTATTTT. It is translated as CASTPAGLAGDTQYF.

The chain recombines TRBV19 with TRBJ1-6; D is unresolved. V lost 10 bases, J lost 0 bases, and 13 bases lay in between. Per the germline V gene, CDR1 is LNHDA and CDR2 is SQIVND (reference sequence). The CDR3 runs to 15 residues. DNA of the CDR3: TGTGCCACCTCGAGAGGCAGCTCCTATAATTCACCCCTCCACTTT. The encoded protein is CATSRGSSYNSPLHF.

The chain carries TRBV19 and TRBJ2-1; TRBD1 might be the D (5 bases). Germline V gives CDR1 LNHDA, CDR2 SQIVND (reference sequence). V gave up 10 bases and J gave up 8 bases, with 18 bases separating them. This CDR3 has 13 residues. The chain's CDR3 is CATQGYSGDEQFF. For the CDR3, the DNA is TGTGCCACCCAGGGATATAGTGGGGATGAGCAGTTCTTC. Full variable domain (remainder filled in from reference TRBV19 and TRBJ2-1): DGGITQSPKYLFRKEGQNVTLSCEQNLNHDAMYWYRQDPGQGLRLIYYSQIVNDFQKGDIAEGYSVSREKKESFPLTVTSAQKNPTAFYLCATQGYSGDEQFFGPGTRLTVL.

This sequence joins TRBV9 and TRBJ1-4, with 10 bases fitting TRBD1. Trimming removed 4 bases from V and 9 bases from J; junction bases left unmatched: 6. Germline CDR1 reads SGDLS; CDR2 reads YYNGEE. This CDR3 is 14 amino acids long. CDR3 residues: CASSSGQGDKKLFF. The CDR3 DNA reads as TGTGCCAGCAGCTCAGGACAGGGGGATAAAAAACTGTTTTTT.

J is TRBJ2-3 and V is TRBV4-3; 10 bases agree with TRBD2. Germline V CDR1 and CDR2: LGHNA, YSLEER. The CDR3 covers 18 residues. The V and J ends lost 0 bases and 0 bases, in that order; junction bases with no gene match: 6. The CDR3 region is CASSQELSSGGSTDTQYF. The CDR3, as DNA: TGCGCCAGCAGCCAAGAATTAAGTAGCGGGGGGAGCACAGATACGCAGTATTTT.

CDR3 region: CASSLGQVNEQFF. DNA of the CDR3: TGTGCCAGCAGCCTCGGACAGGTCAATGAGCAGTTCTTC. The chain uses TRBV3-1 (or the pseudogene TRBV3-2) and TRBJ2-1; 7 bases agree with TRBD1. This CDR3 has 13 residues. V was pared by 4 bases and J by 6 bases, with 3 bases of the junction left unmatched. The germline gives CDR1 LGHDT, CDR2 YNNKEL (reference sequence).

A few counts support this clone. CDR3 sequence (DNA): TGTGCCAGTAGTATTACTTCAGGACTTAATCAGCCCCAGCATTTT. As protein: CASSITSGLNQPQHF. J is TRBJ1-5 and V is TRBV19; D remains ambiguous. Germline V CDR1 and CDR2: LNHDA, SQIVND (reference sequence). V lost 3 bases to trimming and J lost 4 bases, with 13 bases between them. The CDR3 contains 15 residues.

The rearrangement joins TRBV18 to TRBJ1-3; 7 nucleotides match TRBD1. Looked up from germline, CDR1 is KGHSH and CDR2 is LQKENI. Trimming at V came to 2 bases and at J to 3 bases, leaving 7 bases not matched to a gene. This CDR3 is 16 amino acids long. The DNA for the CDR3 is TGTGCCAGCTCACCAAAAGACAGGGAGTTTGGAAACACCATATATTTT. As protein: CASSPKDREFGNTIYF.

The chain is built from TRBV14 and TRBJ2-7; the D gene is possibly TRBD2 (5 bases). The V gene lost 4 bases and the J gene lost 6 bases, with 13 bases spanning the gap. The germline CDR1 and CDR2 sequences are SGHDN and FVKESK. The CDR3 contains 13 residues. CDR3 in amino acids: CASSPFSGSEQYF. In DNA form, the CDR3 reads TGTGCCAGCAGCCCCTTCTCGGGGTCCGAGCAGTACTTC.

The CDR3 DNA is TGTGCCAGCAGTCAACTAGCGGGGTTCTACAATGAGCAGTTCTTC. It yields the protein CASSQLAGFYNEQFF. The genes are TRBV6-6 and TRBJ2-1, with 10 bases matching TRBD2. The CDR3 runs to 15 residues. Losses at the gene ends were 5 bases for V and 3 bases for J; bases not matched to a gene: 4. CDR1 is MNHNY and CDR2 is SVGAGI in the germline V gene (reference sequence).

The CDR3 DNA follows: TGTGCCAGCAGCACGAGACTTAGGGGCATTCTCAACTCCTACGAGCAGTACTTC. Its translation: CASSTRLRGILNSYEQYF. The gene calls are TRBV5-6 and TRBJ2-7; perhaps TRBD1 as D (5 bases). CDR3 length: 18 amino acids. Germline CDR1 reads SGHDT; CDR2 reads YYEEEE. V shed 4 bases and J shed 0 bases, with 23 bases lying between them.

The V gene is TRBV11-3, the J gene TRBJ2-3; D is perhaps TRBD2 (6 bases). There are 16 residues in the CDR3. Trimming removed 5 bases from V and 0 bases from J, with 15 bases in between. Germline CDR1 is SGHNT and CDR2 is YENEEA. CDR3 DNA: TGTGCCAGCAGCACCGGGACTCGCCCTAGCACAGATACGCAGTATTTT. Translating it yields CASSTGTRPSTDTQYF.

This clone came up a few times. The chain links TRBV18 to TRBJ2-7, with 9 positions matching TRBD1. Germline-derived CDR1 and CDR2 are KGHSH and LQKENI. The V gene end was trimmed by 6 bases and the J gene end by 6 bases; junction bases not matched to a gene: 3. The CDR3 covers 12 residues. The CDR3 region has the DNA TGTGCCAGCTCCGGGGACAGGGTCGAGCAGTACTTC. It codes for CASSGDRVEQYF.

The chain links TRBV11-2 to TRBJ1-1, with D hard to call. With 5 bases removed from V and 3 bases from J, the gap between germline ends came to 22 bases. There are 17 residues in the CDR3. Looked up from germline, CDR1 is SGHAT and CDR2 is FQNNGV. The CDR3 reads CASSINGIVGSDTEAFF. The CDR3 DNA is TGTGCCAGCAGCATAAACGGGATTGTTGGCAGCGACACTGAAGCTTTCTTT.

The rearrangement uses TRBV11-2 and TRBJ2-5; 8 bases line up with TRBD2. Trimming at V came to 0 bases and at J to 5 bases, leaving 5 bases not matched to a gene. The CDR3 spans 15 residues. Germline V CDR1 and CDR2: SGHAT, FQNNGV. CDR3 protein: CASSLDYGGVETQYF. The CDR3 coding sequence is TGTGCCAGCAGCTTAGATTACGGGGGGGTGGAGACCCAGTACTTC.

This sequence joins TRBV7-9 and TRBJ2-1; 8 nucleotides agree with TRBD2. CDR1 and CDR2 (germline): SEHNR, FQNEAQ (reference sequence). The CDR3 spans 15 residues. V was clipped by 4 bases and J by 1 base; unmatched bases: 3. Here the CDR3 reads CASSYERGSYNEQFF. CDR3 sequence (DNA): TGTGCCAGCAGCTACGAGCGGGGGTCCTACAATGAGCAGTTCTTC.

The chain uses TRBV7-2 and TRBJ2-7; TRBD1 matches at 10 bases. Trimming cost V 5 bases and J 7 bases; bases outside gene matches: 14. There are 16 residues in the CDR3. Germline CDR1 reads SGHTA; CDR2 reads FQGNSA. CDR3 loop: CASSAPLRQGAGEQYF. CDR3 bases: TGTGCCAGCAGCGCACCGCTTAGACAGGGGGCTGGAGAGCAGTACTTC.

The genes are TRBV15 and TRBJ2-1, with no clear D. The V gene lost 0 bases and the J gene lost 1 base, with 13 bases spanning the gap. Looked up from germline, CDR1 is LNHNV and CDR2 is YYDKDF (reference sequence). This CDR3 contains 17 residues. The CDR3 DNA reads TGTGCCACCAGCAGAGATTTTTGGGCAGAGTCCTACAATGAGCAGTTCTTC. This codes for CATSRDFWAESYNEQFF. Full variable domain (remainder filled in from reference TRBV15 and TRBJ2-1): DAMVIQNPRYQVTQFGKPVTLSCSQTLNHNVMYWYQQKSSQAPKLLFHYYDKDFNNEADTPDNFQSRRPNTSFCFLDIRSPGLGDTAMYLCATSRDFWAESYNEQFFGPGTRLTVL.

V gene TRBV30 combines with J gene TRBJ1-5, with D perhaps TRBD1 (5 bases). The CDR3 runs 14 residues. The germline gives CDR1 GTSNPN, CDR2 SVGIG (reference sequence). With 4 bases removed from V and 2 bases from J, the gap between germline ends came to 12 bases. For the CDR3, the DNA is TGTGCCTGGAATGCAGGGTCTGGCAATCAGCCCCAGCATTTT. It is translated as CAWNAGSGNQPQHF.

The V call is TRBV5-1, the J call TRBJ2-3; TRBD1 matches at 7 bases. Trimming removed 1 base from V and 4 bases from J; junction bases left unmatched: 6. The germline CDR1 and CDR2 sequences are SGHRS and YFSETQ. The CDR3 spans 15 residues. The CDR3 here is CASSLIQGVSDTQYF. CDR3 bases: TGCGCCAGCAGCTTGATTCAGGGGGTATCAGATACGCAGTATTTT. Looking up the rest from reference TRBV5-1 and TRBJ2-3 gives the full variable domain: KAGVTQTPRYLIKTRGQQVTLSCSPISGHRSVSWYQQTPGQGLQFLFEYFSETQRNKGNFPGRFSGRQFSNSRSEMNVSTLELGDSALYLCASSLIQGVSDTQYFGPGTRLTVL.

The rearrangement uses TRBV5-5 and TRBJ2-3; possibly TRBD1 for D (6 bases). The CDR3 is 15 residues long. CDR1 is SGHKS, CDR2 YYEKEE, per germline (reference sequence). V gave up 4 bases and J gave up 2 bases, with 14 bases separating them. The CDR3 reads CASSPGTLDTDTQYF. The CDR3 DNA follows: TGTGCCAGCAGCCCCGGGACACTAGACACAGATACGCAGTATTTT. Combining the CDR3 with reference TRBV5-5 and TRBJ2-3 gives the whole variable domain DAGVTQSPTHLIKTRGQQVTLRCSPISGHKSVSWYQQVLGQGPQFIFQYYEKEERGRGNFPDRFSARQFPNYSSELNVNALLLGDSALYLCASSPGTLDTDTQYFGPGTRLTVL.

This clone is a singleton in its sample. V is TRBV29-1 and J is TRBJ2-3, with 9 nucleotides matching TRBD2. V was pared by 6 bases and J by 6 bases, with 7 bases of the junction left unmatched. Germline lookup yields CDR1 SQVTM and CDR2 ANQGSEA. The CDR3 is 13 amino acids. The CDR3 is CSVTSGFGDTQYF. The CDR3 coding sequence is TGCAGCGTGACTAGCGGCTTCGGCGATACGCAGTATTTT.

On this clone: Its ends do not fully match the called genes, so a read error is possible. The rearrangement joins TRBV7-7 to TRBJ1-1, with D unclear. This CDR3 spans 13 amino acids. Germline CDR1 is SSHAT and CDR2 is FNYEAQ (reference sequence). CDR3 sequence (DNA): TGTGCTAGCAGTTCCGGGTTGAACACTGAAGCTTTCTTT. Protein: CASSSGLNTEAFF. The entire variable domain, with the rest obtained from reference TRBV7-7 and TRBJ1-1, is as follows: GAGVSQSPRYKVTKRGQDVTLRCDPISSHATLYWYQQALGQGPEFLTYFNYEAQPDKSGLPSDRFSAERPEGSISTLTIQRTEQRDSAMYRCASSSGLNTEAFFGQGTRLTVV.

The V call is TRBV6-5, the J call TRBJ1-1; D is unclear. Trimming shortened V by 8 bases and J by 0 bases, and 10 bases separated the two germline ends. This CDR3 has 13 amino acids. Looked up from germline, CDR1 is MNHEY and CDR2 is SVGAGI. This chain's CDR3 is CASGVGVNTEAFF. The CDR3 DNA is TGTGCCAGCGGCGTCGGGGTGAACACTGAAGCTTTCTTT.

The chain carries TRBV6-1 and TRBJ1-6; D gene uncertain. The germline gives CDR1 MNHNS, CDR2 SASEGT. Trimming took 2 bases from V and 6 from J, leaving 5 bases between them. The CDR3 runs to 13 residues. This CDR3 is CASSETVNSPLHF. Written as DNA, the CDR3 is TGTGCCAGCAGTGAAACGGTTAATTCACCCCTCCACTTT.

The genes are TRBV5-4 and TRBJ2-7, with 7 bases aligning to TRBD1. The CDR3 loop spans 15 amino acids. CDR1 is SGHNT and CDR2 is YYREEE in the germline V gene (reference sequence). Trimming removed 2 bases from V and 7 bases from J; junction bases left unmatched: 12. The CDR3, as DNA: TGTGCCAGCAGCTTTGACAACAGGGGAATTGGAGAGCAGTACTTC. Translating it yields CASSFDNRGIGEQYF.

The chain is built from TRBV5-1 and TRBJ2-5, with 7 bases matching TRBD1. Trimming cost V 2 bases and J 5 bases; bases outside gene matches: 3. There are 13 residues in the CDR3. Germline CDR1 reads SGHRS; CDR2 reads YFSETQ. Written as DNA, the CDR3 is TGCGCCAGCAGCTTCCTAGGGGGCGAGACCCAGTACTTC. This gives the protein CASSFLGGETQYF.

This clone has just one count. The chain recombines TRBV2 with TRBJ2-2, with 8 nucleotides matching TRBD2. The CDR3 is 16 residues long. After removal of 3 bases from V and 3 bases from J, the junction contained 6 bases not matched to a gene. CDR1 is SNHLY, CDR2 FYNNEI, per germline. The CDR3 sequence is CASSDPGGADTGELFF. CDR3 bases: TGTGCCAGCAGTGATCCGGGGGGGGCGGACACCGGGGAGCTGTTTTTT. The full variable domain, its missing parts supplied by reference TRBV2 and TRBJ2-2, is EPEVTQTPSHQVTQMGQEVILRCVPISNHLYFYWYRQILGQKVEFLVSFYNNEISEKSEIFDDQFSVERPDGSNFTLKIRSTKLEDSAMYFCASSDPGGADTGELFFGEGSRLTVL.